Listed below are T cell receptor beta chains from one sample, sequenced in a study of CD8 T cells in ankylosing spondylitis. TCRdb itself ran the 5' RACE reads through MiXCR, one entry per CDR3 protein. The sample contains under 300,000 distinct CDR3 sequences, about 10% of which appear only once. The material sequenced was blood, either unsorted or a sorted T cell fraction (not recorded which). Receptor source: a male donor with ankylosing spondylitis or in good health (not recorded which). CDR3s include the opening cysteine and the closing phenylalanine or tryptophan. The D gene is left open where the match is weak. Size is omitted from some rows. Given values are once, few, many or a class for expanded clones.

d_gene: .
v_gene: TRBV6-1
j_gene: TRBJ2-6
abundance: many
CDR3aa: CASGTGGANVLTF
CDR3nt: TGTGCCAGCGGCACGGGCGGGGCCAACGTCCTGACTTTC

d_gene: .
v_gene: TRBV5-1
j_gene: TRBJ1-3
abundance: many
CDR3aa: CASSWEDGNTIYF
CDR3nt: TGCGCCAGCAGCTGGGAGGATGGAAACACCATATATTTT

d_gene: TRBD1
v_gene: TRBV5-1
j_gene: TRBJ1-6
abundance: many
CDR3aa: CASRWEKGGLDNSPLHF
CDR3nt: TGCGCCAGCAGATGGGAAAAAGGGGGCCTCGATAATTCACCCCTCCACTTT

d_gene: TRBD2
v_gene: TRBV3-1
j_gene: TRBJ2-3
abundance: many
CDR3aa: CASSAPGLAGPPIDTQYF
CDR3nt: TGTGCCAGCAGCGCGCCGGGACTAGCGGGTCCGCCTATAGATACGCAGTATTTT

d_gene: TRBD2
v_gene: TRBV12-3/TRBV12-4
j_gene: TRBJ2-3
abundance: once
CDR3aa: CASNGGGATDTQYF
CDR3nt: TGTGCCAGCAACGGCGGGGGAGCCACAGATACGCAGTATTTT

d_gene: .
v_gene: TRBV3-1
j_gene: TRBJ2-6
abundance: many
CDR3aa: CASSQDRGSAWANVLTF
CDR3nt: TGTGCCAGCAGCCAAGATAGAGGGAGTGCTTGGGCCAACGTCCTGACTTTC

d_gene: .
v_gene: TRBV6-6
j_gene: TRBJ2-7
abundance: many
CDR3aa: CASSDQLGYEQYF
CDR3nt: TGTGCCAGCAGTGACCAACTGGGCTACGAGCAGTACTTC

d_gene: TRBD1
v_gene: TRBV4-1
j_gene: TRBJ1-2
abundance: many
CDR3aa: CASSQDGAGGYYGYTF
CDR3nt: TGCGCCAGCAGCCAAGACGGCGCAGGGGGCTACTATGGCTACACCTTC

d_gene: TRBD2
v_gene: TRBV12-3/TRBV12-4
j_gene: TRBJ2-3
abundance: many
CDR3aa: CASRVSGGASLDTQYF
CDR3nt: TGTGCCAGCAGAGTTAGCGGGGGGGCCTCCCTAGATACGCAGTATTTT

d_gene: .
v_gene: TRBV7-6
j_gene: TRBJ2-1
abundance: .
CDR3aa: CASSARLGNEQFF
CDR3nt: TGTGCCAGCAGCGCAAGACTGGGGAATGAGCAGTTCTTC

d_gene: .
v_gene: TRBV25-1
j_gene: TRBJ2-1
abundance: many
CDR3aa: CASSDRGAGGGNEQFF
CDR3nt: TGTGCCAGCAGTGACAGGGGTGCAGGTGGGGGCAATGAGCAGTTCTTC

d_gene: .
v_gene: TRBV5-1
j_gene: TRBJ1-3
abundance: .
CDR3aa: CASSLVSPGRGGSGNTIYF
CDR3nt: TGCGCCAGCAGCTTGGTGAGCCCCGGACGGGGAGGCTCTGGAAACACCATATATTTT

d_gene: TRBD2
v_gene: TRBV5-1
j_gene: TRBJ2-1
abundance: many
CDR3aa: CASSMETSVYNEQFF
CDR3nt: TGCGCCAGCAGCATGGAGACTAGCGTATACAATGAGCAGTTCTTC

d_gene: TRBD2
v_gene: TRBV4-1
j_gene: TRBJ2-3
abundance: many
CDR3aa: CASSQEDSGRVGQYF
CDR3nt: TGCGCCAGCAGCCAAGAGGATAGCGGGAGGGTCGGGCAGTATTTT

d_gene: .
v_gene: TRBV5-1
j_gene: TRBJ2-7
abundance: many
CDR3aa: CASSLDKGSGEQYF
CDR3nt: TGCGCCAGCAGCTTGGATAAGGGTTCGGGTGAGCAGTACTTC

d_gene: .
v_gene: TRBV18
j_gene: TRBJ2-2
abundance: many
CDR3aa: CASSLTLATNTGELFF
CDR3nt: TGTGCCAGCTCACTTACCCTCGCGACGAACACCGGGGAGCTGTTTTTT

d_gene: TRBD2
v_gene: TRBV4-2
j_gene: TRBJ2-7
abundance: many
CDR3aa: CASGPWSGGSYEQYF
CDR3nt: TGTGCCAGCGGCCCCTGGAGCGGGGGCTCCTACGAGCAGTACTTC

d_gene: .
v_gene: TRBV28
j_gene: TRBJ2-7
abundance: many
CDR3aa: CASRTSFGIYEQYF
CDR3nt: TGTGCCAGCAGGACTTCGTTTGGGATCTACGAGCAGTACTTC

d_gene: .
v_gene: TRBV6-5
j_gene: TRBJ2-4
abundance: .
CDR3aa: CASSYDQSGNIQYF
CDR3nt: TGTGCCAGCAGTTACGACCAGAGCGGGAACATTCAGTACTTC

d_gene: .
v_gene: TRBV5-1
j_gene: TRBJ2-5
abundance: many
CDR3aa: CASSLARGGYDGETQYF
CDR3nt: TGCGCCAGCAGCTTGGCAAGGGGTGGGTATGATGGAGAGACCCAGTACTTC